This T cell receptor beta chain was identified during a study of CD8 T cells in Susac syndrome. Study information: The sequenced Susac syndrome patients included about six who had clinically active disease and roughly 8 who were in remission. Study-level findings and limits: In Susac patients, clonal expansion was not detected in CD4+ cells. It was acknowledged in the study that its TCR sequencing and HLA analysis involved a relatively small number of individuals.

V was clipped by 3 bases and J by 5 bases, with 10 bases between them. This CDR3 comprises 13 residues. The germline V gene has CDR1 LNHDA and CDR2 SQIVND (reference sequence). RNA was extracted with the RNeasy kit, and a quantity of roughly 0.5 to 1 ug was reverse transcribed using random hexamers. Each CDR3 protein gets one entry after TCRdb re-called the immunoSEQ multiplex PCR reads with MiXCR. This sample carries around 71,000 distinct CDR3 sequences, roughly 93% of them seen once, and the ten largest clones take roughly 0.16%. The TEMRA cells underwent FACS enrichment, while the CD8+ and CD4+ T cells underwent negative isolation. As concerns this clonotype: What it binds is not known.

The chain uses TRBV19 and TRBJ2-5; either TRBD1 or TRBD2 may fit D (6 bases each). The TCR sequence derives from a human donor with Susac syndrome. Sample: CD4+ T cells from PBMCs. The CDR3 sequence: CASSIGGRETQYF. CDR3 DNA: TGTGCCAGTAGTATCGGGGGCCGGGAGACCCAGTACTTC.